The TCR beta chain described here comes from a study of blood T cell repertoires in COVID-19. Whole-study context: The samples span acute and convalescent COVID-19 from the United States, Italy and Spain. The analysed material was cDNA or gDNA that came from T cells, B-cell-depleted T cells, or PBMCs.

Under the authors' procedure: The assay estimated nucleated cells by amplifying reference gene primers. The table came from immunoSEQ multiplex PCR; TCRdb's copy has only in-frame clones and leaves some out. The D gene and trimming were derived from the DNA, and the V and J assignments and clone size from that table. The repertoire holds roughly 250,000 clones, with approximately 81% as singletons. The germline gives CDR1 SGHTS, CDR2 YDEGEE. After removal of 4 bases from V and 9 bases from J, the junction contained 13 bases not matched to a gene. CDR3 size: 16 residues. The chain carries TRBV5-8 and TRBJ1-6; 7 bases map to TRBD1. This clonotype was obtained from a middle-aged man with acute or convalescent COVID-19. Sequenced input: peripheral blood. The CDR3 reads CASSTDRALTGSPLHF. The DNA of the CDR3 is TGTGCCAGCAGCACCGACAGGGCCCTAACCGGTTCACCCCTCCACTTT.